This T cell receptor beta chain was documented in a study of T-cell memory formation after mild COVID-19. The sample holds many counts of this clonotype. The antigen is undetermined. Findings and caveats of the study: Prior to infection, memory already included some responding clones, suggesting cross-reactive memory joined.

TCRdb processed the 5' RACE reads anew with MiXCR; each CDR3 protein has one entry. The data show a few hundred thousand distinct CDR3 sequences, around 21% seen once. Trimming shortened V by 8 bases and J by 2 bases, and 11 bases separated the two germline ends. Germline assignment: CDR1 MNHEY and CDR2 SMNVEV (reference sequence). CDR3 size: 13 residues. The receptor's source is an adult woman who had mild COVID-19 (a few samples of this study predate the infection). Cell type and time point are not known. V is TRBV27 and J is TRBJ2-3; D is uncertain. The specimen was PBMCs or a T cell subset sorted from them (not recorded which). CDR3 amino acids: CASRTFLTDTQYF. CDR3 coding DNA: TGTGCCAGCCGCACATTTCTCACAGATACGCAGTATTTT.